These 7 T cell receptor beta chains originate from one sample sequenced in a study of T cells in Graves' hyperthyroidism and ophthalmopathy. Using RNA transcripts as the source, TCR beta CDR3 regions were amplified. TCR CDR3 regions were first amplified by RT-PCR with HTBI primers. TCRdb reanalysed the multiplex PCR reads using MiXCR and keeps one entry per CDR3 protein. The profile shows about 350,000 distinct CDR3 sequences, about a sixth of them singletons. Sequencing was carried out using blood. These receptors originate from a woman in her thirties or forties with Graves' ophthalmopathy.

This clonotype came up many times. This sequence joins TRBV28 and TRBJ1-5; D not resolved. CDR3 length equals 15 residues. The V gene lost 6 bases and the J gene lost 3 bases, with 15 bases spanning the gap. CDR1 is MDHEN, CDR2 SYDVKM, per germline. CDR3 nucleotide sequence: TGTGCCAGCAGACCCGACACCTCTTACAATCAGCCCCAGCATTTT. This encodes CASRPDTSYNQPQHF.

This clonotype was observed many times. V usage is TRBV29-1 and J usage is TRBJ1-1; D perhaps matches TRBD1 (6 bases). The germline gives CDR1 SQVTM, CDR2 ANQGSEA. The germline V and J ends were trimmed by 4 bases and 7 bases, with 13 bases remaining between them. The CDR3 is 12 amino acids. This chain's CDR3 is CSVAGGGLEAFF. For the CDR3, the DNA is TGCAGCGTTGCGGGAGGGGGACTTGAAGCTTTCTTT. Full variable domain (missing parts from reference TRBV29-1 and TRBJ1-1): SAVISQKPSRDICQRGTSLTIQCQVDSQVTMMFWYRQQPGQSLTLIATANQGSEATYESGFVIDKFPISRPNLTFSTLTVSNMSPEDSSIYLCSVAGGGLEAFFGQGTRLTVV.

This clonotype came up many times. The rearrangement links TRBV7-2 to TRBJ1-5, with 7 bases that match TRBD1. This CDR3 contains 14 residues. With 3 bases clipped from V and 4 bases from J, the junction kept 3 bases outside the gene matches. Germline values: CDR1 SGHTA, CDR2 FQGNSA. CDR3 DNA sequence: TGTGCCAGCAGCTTTACGGGACAGAATCAGCCCCAGCATTTT. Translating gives CASSFTGQNQPQHF.

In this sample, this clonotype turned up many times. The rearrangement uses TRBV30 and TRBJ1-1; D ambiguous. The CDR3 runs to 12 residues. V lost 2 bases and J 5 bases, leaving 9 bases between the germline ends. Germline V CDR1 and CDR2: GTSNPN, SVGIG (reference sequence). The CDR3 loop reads CAWSRWETEAFF. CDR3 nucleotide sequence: TGTGCCTGGAGTAGGTGGGAGACTGAAGCTTTCTTT.

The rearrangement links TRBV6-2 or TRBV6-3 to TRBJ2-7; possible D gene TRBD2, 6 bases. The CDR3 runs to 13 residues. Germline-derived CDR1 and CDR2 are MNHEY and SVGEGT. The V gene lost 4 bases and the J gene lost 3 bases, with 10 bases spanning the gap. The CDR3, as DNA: TGTGCCAGCAGTTCTAGCGTCATCTACGAGCAGTACTTC. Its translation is CASSSSVIYEQYF.

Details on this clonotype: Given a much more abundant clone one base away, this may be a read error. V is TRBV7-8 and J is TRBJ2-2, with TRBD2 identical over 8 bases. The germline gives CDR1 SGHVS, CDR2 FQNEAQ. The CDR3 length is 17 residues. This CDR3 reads CASILVRLAGPHRELFF. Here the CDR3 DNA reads TGTGCCAGCATCTTAGTCCGTCTAGCGGGTCCCCACCGGGAGCTGTTTTTT.

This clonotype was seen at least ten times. This CDR3 reads CASSQETGTGYGYTF. The CDR3 nucleotides read TGCGCCAGCAGCCAGGAAACCGGGACAGGGTATGGCTACACCTTC. The chain uses TRBV4-3 and TRBJ1-2, with 9 bases lining up with TRBD1. V was pared by 3 bases and J by 5 bases, with 7 bases of the junction left unmatched. Germline V gene sequence: CDR1 LGHNA, CDR2 YSLEER. This CDR3 has 15 residues.